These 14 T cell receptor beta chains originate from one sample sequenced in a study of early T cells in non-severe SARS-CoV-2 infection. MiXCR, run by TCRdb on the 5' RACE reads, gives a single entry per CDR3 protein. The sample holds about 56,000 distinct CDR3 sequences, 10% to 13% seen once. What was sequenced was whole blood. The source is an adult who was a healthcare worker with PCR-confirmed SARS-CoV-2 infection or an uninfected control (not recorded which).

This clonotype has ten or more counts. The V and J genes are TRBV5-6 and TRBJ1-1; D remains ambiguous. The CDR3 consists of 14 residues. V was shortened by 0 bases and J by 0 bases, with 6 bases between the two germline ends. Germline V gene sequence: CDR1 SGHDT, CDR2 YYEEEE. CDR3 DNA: TGTGCCAGCAGCTTGGTGGCAATGAACACTGAAGCTTTCTTT. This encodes CASSLVAMNTEAFF.

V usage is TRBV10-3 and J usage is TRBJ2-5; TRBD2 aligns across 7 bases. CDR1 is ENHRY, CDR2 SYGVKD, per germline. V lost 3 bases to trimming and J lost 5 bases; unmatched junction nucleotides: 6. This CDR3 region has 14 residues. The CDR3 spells CAISDSLATETQYF. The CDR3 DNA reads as TGTGCCATCAGTGACTCACTAGCGACGGAGACCCAGTACTTC.

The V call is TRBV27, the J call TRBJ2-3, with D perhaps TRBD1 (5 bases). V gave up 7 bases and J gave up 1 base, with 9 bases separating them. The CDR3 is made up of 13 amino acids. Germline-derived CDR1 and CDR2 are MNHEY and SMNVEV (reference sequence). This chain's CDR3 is CASMTVGTDTQYF. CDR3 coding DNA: TGTGCCAGCATGACAGTCGGCACAGATACGCAGTATTTT.

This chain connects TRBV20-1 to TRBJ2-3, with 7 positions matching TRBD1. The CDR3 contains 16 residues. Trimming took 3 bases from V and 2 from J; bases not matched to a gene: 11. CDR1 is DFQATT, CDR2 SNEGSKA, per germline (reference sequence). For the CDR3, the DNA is TGCAGTGCTAGCTCGGGACAGTTTTCCTTCACAGATACGCAGTATTTT. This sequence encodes CSASSGQFSFTDTQYF.

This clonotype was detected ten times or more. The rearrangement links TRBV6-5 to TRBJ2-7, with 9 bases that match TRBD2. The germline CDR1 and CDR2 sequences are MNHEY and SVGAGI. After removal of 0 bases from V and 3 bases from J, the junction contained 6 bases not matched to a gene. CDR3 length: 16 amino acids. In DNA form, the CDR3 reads TGTGCCAGCAGTTACTCGATAATAGCGGGAGTCTACGAGCAGTACTTC. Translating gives CASSYSIIAGVYEQYF.

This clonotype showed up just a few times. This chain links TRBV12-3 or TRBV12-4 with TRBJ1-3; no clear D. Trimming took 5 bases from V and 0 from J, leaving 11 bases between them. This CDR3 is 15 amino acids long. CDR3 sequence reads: CASSLLQPSGNTIYF. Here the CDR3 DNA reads TGTGCCAGCAGTCTTCTCCAGCCCTCTGGAAACACCATATATTTT.

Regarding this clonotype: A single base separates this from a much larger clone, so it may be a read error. The CDR3, as DNA: TGTGTCAGCAGCTGGGGCCCGGCAGATACGCAGTATTTT. Protein sequence: CVSSWGPADTQYF. This chain uses TRBV7-8 with TRBJ2-3; a weak D match, TRBD1 (5 bases). CDR1 is SGHVS and CDR2 is FQNEAQ in the germline V gene. This CDR3 contains 13 residues.

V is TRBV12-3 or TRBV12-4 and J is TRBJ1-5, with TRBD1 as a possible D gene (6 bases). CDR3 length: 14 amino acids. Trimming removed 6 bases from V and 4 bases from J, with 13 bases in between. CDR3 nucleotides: TGTGCCAGCAGCCAGACAGGCACTAATCAGCCCCAGCATTTT. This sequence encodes CASSQTGTNQPQHF.

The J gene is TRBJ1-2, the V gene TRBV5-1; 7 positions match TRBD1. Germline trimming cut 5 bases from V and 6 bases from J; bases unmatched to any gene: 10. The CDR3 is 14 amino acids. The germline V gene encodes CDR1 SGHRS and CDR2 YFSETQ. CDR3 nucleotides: TGCGCCAGCAGGTATCCCGACAGGGACGATGGCTACACCTTC. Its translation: CASRYPDRDDGYTF.

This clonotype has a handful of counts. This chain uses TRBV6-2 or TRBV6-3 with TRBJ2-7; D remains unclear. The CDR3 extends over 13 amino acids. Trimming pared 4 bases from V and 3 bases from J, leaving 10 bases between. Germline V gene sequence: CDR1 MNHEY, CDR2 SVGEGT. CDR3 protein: CASSFRPGYEQYF. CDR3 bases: TGTGCCAGCAGTTTCCGTCCCGGCTACGAGCAGTACTTC.

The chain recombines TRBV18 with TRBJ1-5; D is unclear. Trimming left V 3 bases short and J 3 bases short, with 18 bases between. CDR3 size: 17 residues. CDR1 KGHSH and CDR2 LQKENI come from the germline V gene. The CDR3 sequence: CASSPGPGTVINQPQHF. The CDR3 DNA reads TGTGCCAGCTCACCCGGCCCCGGCACAGTGATCAATCAGCCCCAGCATTTT.

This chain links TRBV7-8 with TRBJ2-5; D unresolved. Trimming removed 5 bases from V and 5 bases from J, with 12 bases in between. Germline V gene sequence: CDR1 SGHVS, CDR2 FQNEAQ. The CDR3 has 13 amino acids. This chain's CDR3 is CASSQRLRETQYF. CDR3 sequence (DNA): TGTGCCAGCAGCCAGAGGCTGCGGGAGACCCAGTACTTC.

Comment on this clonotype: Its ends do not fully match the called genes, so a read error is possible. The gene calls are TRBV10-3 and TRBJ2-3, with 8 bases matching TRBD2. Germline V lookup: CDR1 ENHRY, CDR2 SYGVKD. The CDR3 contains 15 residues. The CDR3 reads CAISESTSGTDAQYF. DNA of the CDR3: TGTGCCATCAGTGAGTCAACTAGCGGCACAGATGCGCAGTATTTT.

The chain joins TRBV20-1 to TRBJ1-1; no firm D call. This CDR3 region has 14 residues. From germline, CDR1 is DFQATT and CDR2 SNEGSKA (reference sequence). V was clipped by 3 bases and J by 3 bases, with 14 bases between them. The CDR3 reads CSASLGIGDTEAFF. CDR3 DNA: TGCAGTGCTAGTTTAGGGATAGGTGACACTGAAGCTTTCTTT.